Given below is one T cell receptor beta chain in context. This clone's antigen is unknown. Qualities for individual bases were not recorded, and no much larger clone is one base off. The record originates from a study of early T cells in non-severe SARS-CoV-2 infection (dated by TCRdb to 2020 to 2022). Study-wide context: TCR sequencing used bulk RNA from unsorted whole blood, so alpha and beta chains could not be paired. What the work shows at the level of the full study, not this receptor alone: VDJdb matching was skewed toward anti-spike CD8 responses and likely underestimated virus-specific expansions by missing private and CD4 specificities.

This was a case-control study nested in a cohort of healthcare workers in London, UK, who had nasopharyngeal swab PCR tests and blood samples taken every week. Healthcare workers were recruited during the week of the UK lockdown, between 23 and 31 March 2020, and followed weekly for up to about 15 weeks. CDR1 and CDR2 are read off the germline V gene as MNHEY and SVGEGT. V loses 7 bases at its end and J loses 4 bases; junction bases beyond the gene matches: 13. Reading from cysteine to phenylalanine, the CDR3 counts 16 amino acids. The sequence is cut down to CDR3 DNA, 48 bases in frame from base 1. The receptor library was made with 5' RACE. This sample was sequenced with a NextSeq 500. To correct for sequencing error and PCR bias, the TCR library protocol tagged individual cDNA molecules with unique molecular identifiers. Both TCR alpha and beta chains were sequenced, and tight co-correlation was observed between alpha and beta sequence abundances in each sample. In the paper's pipeline: Decombinator V4 was used to annotate TCR sequences for V gene, J gene and CDR3. Expanded TCRs were defined as changing significantly between any two time points under a Poisson model with p below 0.0001. Abundances of TCRs were expressed as counts per million after normalisation to the total number of TCRs sequenced in each sample. TRAV1-2 paired with TRAJ12, TRAJ20 or TRAJ33 defined MAIT TCRs, while TRAV10 paired with TRAJ18 defined iNKT TCRs. VDJdb, accessed 1 November 2021, was searched for CMV, EBV and SARS-CoV-2 annotated TCRs, with TCRs annotated for multiple antigens excluded. The public sequencing data were trimmed at Q25 with fastp and processed into clonotypes with MiXCR by TCRdb, which kept only in-frame beta chains. Rows with a matching CDR3 protein are joined into one entry that keeps the most common DNA and genes. TCRdb's processing, not the authors', yielded these V and J calls. Present in this sample are tens of thousands of distinct CDR3 sequences, roughly 11% of which were seen just once. 5% to 7% of the sample lies in the top ten.

The rearrangement combines TRBV6-2 or TRBV6-3 with TRBJ2-7, and TRBD2 aligns with 10 junction nucleotides. This specimen was whole blood, taken at baseline. This receptor was taken from an adult who was a healthcare worker with PCR-confirmed SARS-CoV-2 infection or an uninfected control (not recorded which). The CDR3 reads as follows: CASNSASSGRRYEQYF. The DNA is TGTGCCAGCAACTCGGCGTCTAGCGGGAGAAGGTACGAGCAGTACTTC.